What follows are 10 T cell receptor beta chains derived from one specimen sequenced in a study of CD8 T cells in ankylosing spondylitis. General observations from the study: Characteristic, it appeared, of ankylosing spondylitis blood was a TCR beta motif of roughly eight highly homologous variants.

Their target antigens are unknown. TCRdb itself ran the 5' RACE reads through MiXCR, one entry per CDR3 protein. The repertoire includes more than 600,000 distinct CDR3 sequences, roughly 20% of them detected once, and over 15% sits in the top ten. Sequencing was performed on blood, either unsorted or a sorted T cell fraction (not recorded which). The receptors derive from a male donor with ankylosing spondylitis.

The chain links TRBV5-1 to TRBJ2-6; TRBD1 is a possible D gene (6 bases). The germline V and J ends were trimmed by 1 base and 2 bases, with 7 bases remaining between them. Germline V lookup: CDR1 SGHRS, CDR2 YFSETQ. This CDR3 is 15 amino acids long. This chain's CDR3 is CASSLWGPGANVLTF. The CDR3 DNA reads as TGCGCCAGCAGCTTGTGGGGGCCTGGGGCCAACGTCCTGACTTTC.

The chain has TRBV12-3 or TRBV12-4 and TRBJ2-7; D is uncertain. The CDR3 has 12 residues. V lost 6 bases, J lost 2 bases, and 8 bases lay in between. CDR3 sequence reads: CASRLRTYEQYF. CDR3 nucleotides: TGTGCCAGCAGGTTGAGAACCTACGAGCAGTACTTC.

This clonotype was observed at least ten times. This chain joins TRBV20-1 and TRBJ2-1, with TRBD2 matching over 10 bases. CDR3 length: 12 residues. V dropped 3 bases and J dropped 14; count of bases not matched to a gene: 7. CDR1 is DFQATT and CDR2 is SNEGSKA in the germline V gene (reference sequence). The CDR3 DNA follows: TGCAGTGCTAGGGCAGGGACTAGCGAGGAGTTCTTC. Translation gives CSARAGTSEEFF.

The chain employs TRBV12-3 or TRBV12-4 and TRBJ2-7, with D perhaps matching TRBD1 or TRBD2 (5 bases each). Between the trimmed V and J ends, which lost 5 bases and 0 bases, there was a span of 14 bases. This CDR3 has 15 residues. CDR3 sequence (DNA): TGTGCCAGCAGTCGGGGCAGGGAGAGCTCCTACGAGCAGTACTTC. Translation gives CASSRGRESSYEQYF.

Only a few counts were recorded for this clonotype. Written as DNA, the CDR3 is TGTGCCAGCAACCAAAATAGCGGAATCTCCTACAATGAGCAGTTCTTC. Translation: CASNQNSGISYNEQFF. This chain uses TRBV12-3 or TRBV12-4 with TRBJ2-1, with D tentatively TRBD2 (6 bases). The CDR3 has 16 residues. Deletions cut 7 bases from V and 0 bases from J, with 16 bases between.

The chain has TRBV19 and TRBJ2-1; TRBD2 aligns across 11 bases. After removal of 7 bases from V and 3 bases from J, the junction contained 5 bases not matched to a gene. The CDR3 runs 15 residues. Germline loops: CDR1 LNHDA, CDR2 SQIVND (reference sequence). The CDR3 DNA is TGTGCCAGTATGGGGGGACTAGCGGACTACAATGAGCAGTTCTTC. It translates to CASMGGLADYNEQFF.

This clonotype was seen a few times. This CDR3 is CASPPPPSDYNEQFF. DNA of the CDR3: TGCGCCAGCCCCCCGCCCCCCTCGGATTACAATGAGCAGTTCTTC. The chain couples TRBV5-1 to TRBJ2-1; D gene ambiguous. CDR3 length: 15 amino acids. Germline CDR1 reads SGHRS; CDR2 reads YFSETQ. Trimming left V 7 bases short and J 4 bases short, with 18 bases between. Based on the CDR3 plus reference TRBV5-1 and TRBJ2-1, the full variable domain is KAGVTQTPRYLIKTRGQQVTLSCSPISGHRSVSWYQQTPGQGLQFLFEYFSETQRNKGNFPGRFSGRQFSNSRSEMNVSTLELGDSALYLCASPPPPSDYNEQFFGPGTRLTVL.

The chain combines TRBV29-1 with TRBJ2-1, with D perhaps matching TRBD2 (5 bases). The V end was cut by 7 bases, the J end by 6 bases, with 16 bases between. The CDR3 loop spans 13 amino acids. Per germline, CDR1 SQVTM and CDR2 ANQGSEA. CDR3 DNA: TGCAGCGCCAGACGGCCCAGCGGCAATGAGCAGTTCTTC. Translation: CSARRPSGNEQFF.

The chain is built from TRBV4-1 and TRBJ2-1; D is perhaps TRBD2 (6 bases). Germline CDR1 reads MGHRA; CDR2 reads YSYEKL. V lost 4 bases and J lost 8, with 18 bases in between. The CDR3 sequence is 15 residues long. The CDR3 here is CASSRTPAGLDEQFF. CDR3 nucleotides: TGCGCCAGCAGCCGAACACCCGCGGGGTTAGATGAGCAGTTCTTC.

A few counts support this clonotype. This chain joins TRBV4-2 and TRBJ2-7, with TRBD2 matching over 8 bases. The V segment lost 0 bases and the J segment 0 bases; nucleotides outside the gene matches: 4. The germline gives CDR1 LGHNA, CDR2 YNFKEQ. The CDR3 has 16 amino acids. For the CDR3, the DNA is TGTGCCAGCAGCCAAGAGGCGGGAGGTATCTCCTACGAGCAGTACTTC. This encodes CASSQEAGGISYEQYF.